The text below deals with one TCR beta chain. Its antigen target is currently unknown. Qualities for individual bases were not recorded, and no much larger clone is one base off. The data belong to a study of shared clonotypes between healthy human individuals (dated by TCRdb to the early 2020s). General notes on the study: Three men and a couple of women, aged 18 to 49 years, made up the cohort. Per donor, three plates each were used for CD4 naive and CD4 memory, two for CD8 naive, and one for CD8 memory. Blood TCR repertoires of a handful of healthy adults were deeply sequenced to estimate repertoire size and the extent of clonotype sharing between individuals. To increase sequencing depth and limit assay-specific biases, TCR repertoire library preparation and sequencing were carried out by different laboratories using diverse techniques. Per donor, leukapheresis produced somewhere between about 0.94 and 9 billion PBMCs. The full study reports these points: Pairwise subsampling indicated that sequencing depth was expected to affect the degree of clonotype sharing among donors. Compared with non-shared clonotypes, clonotypes shared by all four sorted-subset donors had higher generation probabilities. Larger estimated clonotype richness was generally found for naive subsets than for memory subsets. Because the study included a small number of donors, the genetic and exposure-history diversity represented was limited. Even with the large sequencing depth, rarefaction of the sorted-subset datasets indicated that sequencing was incomplete. Sampling was limited to blood, and TCR repertoires in tissue likely differ from TCR repertoires in blood. When a handful of donors were compared, the shared fraction of clonotypes was 5% to 6.5% for naive CD4, roughly 3.3% for naive CD8, about 2.5% for memory CD4, and around 0.37% for memory CD8.

The germline V gene (reference sequence) yields LNHDA for CDR1 and SQIVND for CDR2. The cysteine opens and the phenylalanine closes a CDR3 of 12 amino acids. Only the CDR3 DNA stays, 36 bases, in frame from base 1. Trimming at the junction amounts to 3 bases on V and 9 bases on J, and the germline ends lie 9 bases apart. Donors were healthy HIV-negative adults with no recently reported acute infections or vaccinations. Only Caucasian adults living in Nashville, Tennessee, USA were represented among the donors. Magnetic negative selection was used to enrich CD4+ T cells, after which naive cells were positively selected on CD45RA and the negative fraction became the memory subset. Blood was collected by leukapheresis, and PBMCs were isolated by Ficoll-Histopaque density gradient centrifugation and then cryopreserved in liquid nitrogen vapor phase. Purity and quantity of every magnetically sorted T cell population were checked by analytical flow cytometry. Genomic DNA was isolated from every sorted fraction and measured by UV absorbance on a Nanodrop 2000c.

Using the deep immunoSEQ assay, TCR CDR3 regions were amplified from genomic DNA by multiplex PCR. Extracted genomic DNA from each cell subset was distributed evenly across all wells of several immunoSEQ 96-well plates, and each plate was treated as a replicate. For sorted subsets, around 200 ng genomic DNA, equal to tens of thousands of T cell genomes, was loaded into each replicate PCR. Purified libraries were measured with a Qubit 3.0 fluorometer, size-checked on a Bioanalyzer 2100, and measured again with the KAPA Library Quantification kit. Every immunoSEQ 96-well plate was sequenced on a dedicated single-read 150-cycle Illumina NextSeq 550 flow cell. Per the source publication's procedure: Because only junctional sequences without quality scores were contained in the immunoSEQ output, filtering matching that applied to full-length reads could not be performed. Sequences were annotated with PyIR, a Python wrapper for IgBLAST v1.9, using IMGT germline references to assign V/J genes and CDR3. Reads were filtered out if the reads had weak V/J assignments (E-value above 1e-6), no CDR3, stop codons, out-of-frame junctions, or ambiguous translated residues. V3J clonotypes were defined as sequences sharing an identical inferred V gene, J gene, and CDR3 amino acid sequence. To compute the percentage overlap between repertoires, the number of shared unique clonotypes was divided by the size of the smaller repertoire. Richness of each repertoire was evaluated using RTK rarefaction, the Chao1 estimator, and Recon v2.1 estimates of unobserved clonotypes. For all TCRbeta clonotypes obtained by the gDNA method from a few donors, generation probabilities were computed with OLGA. The immuneACCESS repertoire file appears here via TCRdb, limited to in-frame rearrangements. These files lack a portion of the clones; in checked studies, under half of the deficit traces to unresolved V genes, and the cause of the others is not known. V and J calls and clone size are as listed in that table; D and trimming were resolved from the DNA. The sample table holds more than 2 million clones, of which approximately 94% were seen once. Roughly 0.13% of the sample rests with the top ten.

The sample consisted of naive CD4+ T cells sorted from blood. The cell subset or site label on this specimen signifies: CD45RA+ positively selected. This sequence originates from a young man in good health. Rearrangement joined TRBV19 to TRBJ1-5, with no confidently assigned D gene. The DNA sequence is TGTGCCAGTAGTATGCCTGGGGTGCCCCAGCATTTT. The translation is CASSMPGVPQHF.